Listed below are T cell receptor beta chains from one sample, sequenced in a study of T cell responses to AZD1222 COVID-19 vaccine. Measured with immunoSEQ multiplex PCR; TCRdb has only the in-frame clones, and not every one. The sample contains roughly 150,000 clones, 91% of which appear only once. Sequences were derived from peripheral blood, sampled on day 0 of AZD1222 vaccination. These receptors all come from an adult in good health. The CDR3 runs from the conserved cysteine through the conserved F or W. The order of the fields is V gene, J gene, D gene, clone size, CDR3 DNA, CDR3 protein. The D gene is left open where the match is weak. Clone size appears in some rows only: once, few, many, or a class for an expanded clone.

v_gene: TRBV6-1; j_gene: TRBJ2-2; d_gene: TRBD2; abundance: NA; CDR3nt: TGTGCCAGCAGTGAAGAGGTACTAGCGGGAGAACCCGGGGAGCTGTTTTTT; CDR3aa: CASSEEVLAGEPGELFF
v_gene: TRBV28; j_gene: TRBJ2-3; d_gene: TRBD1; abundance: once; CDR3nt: TGTGCCAGCAGTCTACAGAGGACAGGGAAGGTCACAGATACGCAGTATTTT; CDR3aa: CASSLQRTGKVTDTQYF
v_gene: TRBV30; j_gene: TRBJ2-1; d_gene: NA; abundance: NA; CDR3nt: TGTGCCTGGAGCGTTGTTCTTGGAAGTAGGAGCAATGAGCAGTTCTTC; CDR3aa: CAWSVVLGSRSNEQFF
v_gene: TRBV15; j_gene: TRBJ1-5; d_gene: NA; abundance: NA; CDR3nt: TGTGCCACCAGCAGAGATAGAACAAGTATTCAGCCCCAGCATTTT; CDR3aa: CATSRDRTSIQPQHF
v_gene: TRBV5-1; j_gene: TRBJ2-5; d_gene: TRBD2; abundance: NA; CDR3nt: TGCGCCAGCAGCCTAGGGACTAGCGGAAAAGAGACCCAGTACTTC; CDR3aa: CASSLGTSGKETQYF
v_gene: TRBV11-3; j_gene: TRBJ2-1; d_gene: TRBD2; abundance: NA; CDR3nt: TGTGCCAGCAGCCGGACTAGCGGGAGGGTGCATGAGCAGTTCTTC; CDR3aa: CASSRTSGRVHEQFF
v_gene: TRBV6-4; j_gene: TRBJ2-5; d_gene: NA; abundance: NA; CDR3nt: TGTGCCAGCAGTGAGTCCCGGGGGATGACCCAGTACTTC; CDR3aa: CASSESRGMTQYF
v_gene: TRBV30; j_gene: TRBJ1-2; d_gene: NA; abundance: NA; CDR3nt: TGTGCCTGGCTCGGGATACAGCCAGGCTACACCTTC; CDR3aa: CAWLGIQPGYTF
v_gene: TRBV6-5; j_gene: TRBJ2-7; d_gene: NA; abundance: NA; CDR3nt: TGTGCCAGCAGCACAACGGTCTCCTACGAGCAGTACTTC; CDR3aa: CASSTTVSYEQYF
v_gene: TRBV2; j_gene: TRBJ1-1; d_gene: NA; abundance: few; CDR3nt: TGTGCCGGAGGACGAAACACTGAAGCTTTCTTT; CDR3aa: CAGGRNTEAFF
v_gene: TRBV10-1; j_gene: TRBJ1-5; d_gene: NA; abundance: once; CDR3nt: TGCGCCAGCAGGAAAAAGCAGGGGAAGGGGCAGCCCCAGCATTTT; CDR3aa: CASRKKQGKGQPQHF
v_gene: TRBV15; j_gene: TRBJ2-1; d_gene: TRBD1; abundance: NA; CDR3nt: TGTGCCACCAGCAGAGAACAGGGGCACAATGAGCAGTTCTTC; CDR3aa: CATSREQGHNEQFF
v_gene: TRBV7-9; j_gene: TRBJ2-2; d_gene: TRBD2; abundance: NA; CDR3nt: TGTGCCAGCAGCTTGACTAGCGGATACACCGGGGAGCTGTTTTTT; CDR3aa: CASSLTSGYTGELFF
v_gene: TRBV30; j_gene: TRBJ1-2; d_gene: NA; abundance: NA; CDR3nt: TGTGCCTGGAGTGTAGGTGGTGGCTACACCTTC; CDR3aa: CAWSVGGGYTF
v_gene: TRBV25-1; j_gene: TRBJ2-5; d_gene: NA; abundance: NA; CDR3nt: TGTGCCAGCACCGACAAGGGGTCGGCCCAGTACTTC; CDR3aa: CASTDKGSAQYF
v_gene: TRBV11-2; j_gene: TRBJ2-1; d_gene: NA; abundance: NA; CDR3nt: TGTGCCAGCAGCCATCTCACGGCCAGGTCAAAAAATGAGCAGTTCTTC; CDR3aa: CASSHLTARSKNEQFF
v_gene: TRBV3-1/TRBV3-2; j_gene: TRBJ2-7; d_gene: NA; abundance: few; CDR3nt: TGTGCCAGCAGCCAAGTCGGGGCCCACGAGCAGTACTTC; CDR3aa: CASSQVGAHEQYF
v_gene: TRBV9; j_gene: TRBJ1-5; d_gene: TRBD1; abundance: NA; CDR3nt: TGTGCCAGCAGCCAGGGGGCTCCGGGACAGCCCCAGCATTTT; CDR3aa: CASSQGAPGQPQHF
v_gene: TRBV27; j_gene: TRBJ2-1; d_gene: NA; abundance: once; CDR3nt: TGTGCCAGCAGGCCGTCCGACTTCGACCTTTACAATGAGCAGTTCTTC; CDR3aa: CASRPSDFDLYNEQFF
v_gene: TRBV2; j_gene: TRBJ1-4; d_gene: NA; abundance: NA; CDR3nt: TGTGCCAGCAGTGATTTAGGGGGACGGGTTAATGAAAAACTGTTTTTT; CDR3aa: CASSDLGGRVNEKLFF
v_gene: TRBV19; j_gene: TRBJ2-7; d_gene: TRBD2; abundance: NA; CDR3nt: TGTGCCAGTAGTAGTAGCGGGATCCCCTACGAGCAGTACTTC; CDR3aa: CASSSSGIPYEQYF
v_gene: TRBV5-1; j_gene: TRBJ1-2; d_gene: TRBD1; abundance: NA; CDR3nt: TGCGCCAGCAGCGAGGGACAGGTAGCGGACTATGGCTACACCTTC; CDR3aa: CASSEGQVADYGYTF
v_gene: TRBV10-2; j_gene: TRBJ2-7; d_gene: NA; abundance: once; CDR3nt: TGCGCCAGCAGTGATATATACGAGCAGTACTTC; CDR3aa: CASSDIYEQYF
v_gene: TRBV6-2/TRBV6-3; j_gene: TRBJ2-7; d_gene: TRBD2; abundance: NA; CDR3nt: TGTGCCAGCAGTTACTCGAGTGGGACTAGCGGGAGGTATACCTACGAGCAGTACTTC; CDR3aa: CASSYSSGTSGRYTYEQYF
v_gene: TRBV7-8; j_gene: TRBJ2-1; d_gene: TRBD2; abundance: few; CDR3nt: TGTGCCAGCAGCCCACCCTCCCCTAGCGGGAGTTTCGGTGAGCAGTTCTTC; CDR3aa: CASSPPSPSGSFGEQFF
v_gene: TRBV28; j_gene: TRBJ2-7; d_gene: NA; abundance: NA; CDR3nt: TGTGCCACCCAGCCCTTTTCTGCTTCCTACGAGCAGTACTTC; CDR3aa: CATQPFSASYEQYF
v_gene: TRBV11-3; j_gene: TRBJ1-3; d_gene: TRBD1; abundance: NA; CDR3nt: TGTGCCAGCCGTCCCCCGACAGGGAGAGGAAACACCATATATTTT; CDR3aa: CASRPPTGRGNTIYF
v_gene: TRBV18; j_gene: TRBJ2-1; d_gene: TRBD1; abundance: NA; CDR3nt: TGTGCCAGCTCCCGATGGACAGGGGGTATGGACAATGAGCAGTTCTTC; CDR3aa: CASSRWTGGMDNEQFF
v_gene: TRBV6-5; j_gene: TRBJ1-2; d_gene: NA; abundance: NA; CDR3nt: TGTGCCACCGTGGACAGTACTAACTATGGCTACACCTTC; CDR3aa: CATVDSTNYGYTF
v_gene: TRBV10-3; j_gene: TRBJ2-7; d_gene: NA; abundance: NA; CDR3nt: TGTGCCATCAGTGACCCAGGGAGAGCGGACGTCTCCTACGAGCAGTACTTC; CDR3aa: CAISDPGRADVSYEQYF
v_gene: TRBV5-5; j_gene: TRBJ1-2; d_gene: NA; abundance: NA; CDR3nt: TGTGCCAGCAGCTTGAATGACGTTAACTATGGCTACACCTTC; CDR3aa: CASSLNDVNYGYTF
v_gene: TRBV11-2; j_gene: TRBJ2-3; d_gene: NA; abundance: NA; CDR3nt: TGTGCCAGCAGCTCCGAAAACACAGATACGCAGTATTTT; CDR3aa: CASSSENTDTQYF
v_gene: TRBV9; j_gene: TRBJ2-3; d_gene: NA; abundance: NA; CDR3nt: TGTGCCAGCAGCGCCCGCATGGGCTATCAAGATACGCAGTATTTT; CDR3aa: CASSARMGYQDTQYF
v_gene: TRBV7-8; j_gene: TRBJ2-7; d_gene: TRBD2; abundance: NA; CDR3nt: TGTGCCAGCAGCTTAGAGTTGGGTAGCGGGAGGGACGAGCAGTACTTC; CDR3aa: CASSLELGSGRDEQYF
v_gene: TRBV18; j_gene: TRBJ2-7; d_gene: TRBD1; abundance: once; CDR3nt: TGTGCCAGCTCACCATACGGGGACAGTTTCTCCTACGAGCAGTACTTC; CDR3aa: CASSPYGDSFSYEQYF
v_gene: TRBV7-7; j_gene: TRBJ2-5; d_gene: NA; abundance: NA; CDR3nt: TGTGCTAGCAGCCCAACGGGGATTCGGGGGGAGACCCAGTACTTC; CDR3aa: CASSPTGIRGETQYF
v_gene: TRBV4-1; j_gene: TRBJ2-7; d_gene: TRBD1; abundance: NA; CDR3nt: TGCGCCAGCAGCCAAGGGACAGGGGGGTCCTACGAGCAGTACTTC; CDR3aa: CASSQGTGGSYEQYF
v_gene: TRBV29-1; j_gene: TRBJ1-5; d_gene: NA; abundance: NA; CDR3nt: TGCAGCGTCCTAGGTGATGTCGGGGAACCCCAGCATTTT; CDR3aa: CSVLGDVGEPQHF
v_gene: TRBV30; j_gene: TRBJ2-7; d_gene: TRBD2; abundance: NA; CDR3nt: TGTGCCTGGAGTCCGGGGGGTAAGGTGGACGAGCAGTACTTC; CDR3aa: CAWSPGGKVDEQYF
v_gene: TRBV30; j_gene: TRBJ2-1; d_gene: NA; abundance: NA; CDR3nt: TGTGCCTGGCAGGGTTCCTACAATGAGCAGTTCTTC; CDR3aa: CAWQGSYNEQFF
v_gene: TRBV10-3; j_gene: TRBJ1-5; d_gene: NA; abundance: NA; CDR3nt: TGTGCCATCAGTGAGACATCCAATCAGCCCCAGCATTTT; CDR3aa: CAISETSNQPQHF
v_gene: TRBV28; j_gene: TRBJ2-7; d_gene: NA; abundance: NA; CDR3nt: TGTGCCAGCAGTTTAGCCCTCGGAGCATCGGAGCACTCTTACGAGCAGTACTTC; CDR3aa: CASSLALGASEHSYEQYF
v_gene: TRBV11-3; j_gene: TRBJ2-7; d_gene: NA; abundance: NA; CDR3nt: TGTGCCAGCAGCTTAGACAGCTCCTACGAGCAGTACTTC; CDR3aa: CASSLDSSYEQYF
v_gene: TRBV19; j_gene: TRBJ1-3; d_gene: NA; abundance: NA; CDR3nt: TGTGCCAGTAGTATAGGGGGAGGGGAATCTGGAAACACCATATATTTT; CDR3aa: CASSIGGGESGNTIYF
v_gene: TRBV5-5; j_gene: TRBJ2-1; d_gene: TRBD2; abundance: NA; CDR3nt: TGTGCCAGCAGCCTGGGACTAGCGGGATTTAATGAGCAGTTCTTC; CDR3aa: CASSLGLAGFNEQFF
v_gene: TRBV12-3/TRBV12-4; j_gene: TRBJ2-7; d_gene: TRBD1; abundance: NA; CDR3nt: TGTGCCAGCAGTCGACAGGGGACCCACGAGCAGTACTTC; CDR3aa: CASSRQGTHEQYF
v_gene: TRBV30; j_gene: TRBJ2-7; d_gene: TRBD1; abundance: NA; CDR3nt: TGTGCCTGGAGTCACTTGGGACAGGAATACGAGCAGTACTTC; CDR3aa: CAWSHLGQEYEQYF
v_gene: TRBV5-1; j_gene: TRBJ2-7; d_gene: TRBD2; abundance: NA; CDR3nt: TGCGCCAGCAGCCCCCCTAGCGGGACCGTCCGCGAGCAGTACTTC; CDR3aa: CASSPPSGTVREQYF
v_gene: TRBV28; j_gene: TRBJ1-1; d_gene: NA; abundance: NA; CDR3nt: TGTGCCAGCAGTTTCATTGGGGGGCGGGCTGAAGCTTTCTTT; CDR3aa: CASSFIGGRAEAFF
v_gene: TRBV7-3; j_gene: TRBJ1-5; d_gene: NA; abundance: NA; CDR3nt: TGTGCCAGCAGCTTTTGGGCGGAGCAGCCCCAGCATTTT; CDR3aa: CASSFWAEQPQHF
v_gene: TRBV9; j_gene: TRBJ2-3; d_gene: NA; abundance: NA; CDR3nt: TGTGCCAGCAGCGTAGCCCCGGGGGCGGGGCGAGATACGCAGTATTTT; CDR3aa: CASSVAPGAGRDTQYF
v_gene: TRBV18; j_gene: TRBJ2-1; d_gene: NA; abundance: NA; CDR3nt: TGTGCCAGCTCACCACTAACTAGTGTCTCCTACAATGAGCAGTTCTTC; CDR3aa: CASSPLTSVSYNEQFF
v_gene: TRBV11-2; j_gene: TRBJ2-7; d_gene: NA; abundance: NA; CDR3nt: TGTGCCAGCAGCTTAGAAGAGGGGAGCTCCTACGAGCAGTACTTC; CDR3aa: CASSLEEGSSYEQYF
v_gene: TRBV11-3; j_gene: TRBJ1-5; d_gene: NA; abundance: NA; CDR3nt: TGTGCCAGCAGCTTCGAGCGGGTAGGGCAGCCCCAGCATTTT; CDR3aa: CASSFERVGQPQHF